The clone carrying this TCR beta chain was counted a single time. cDNA reverse transcribed from extracted RNA served as the sequencing template. Repertoires were generated with immunoSEQ multiplex PCR, while TCRdb's copy carries only in-frame clones and drops some. The sample has about 190,000 clones; roughly 60% are singletons. This sample was taken from a study of CD8+ T cells in alopecia areata. Treatment noted: oral pan-JAK inhibitor, 5-10 mg twice daily. Germline loops: CDR1 MGHRA, CDR2 YSYEKL. V lost 1 base and J lost 1, with 14 bases in between. The CDR3 loop spans 16 amino acids. The sequencing here drew on CD4+ T cells sorted from blood, taken around week 49, from a patient treated with tofacitinib. This sequence originates from a human donor with alopecia areata. The chain couples TRBV4-1 to TRBJ2-7; no clear D gene. The CDR3 region has the DNA TGCGCCAGCAGCCAAGTGCACACGCCACAATCCTACGAGCAGTACTTC. It specifies CASSQVHTPQSYEQYF.